A selection of T cell receptor beta chains follows, all from one sample in a study of T cells after yellow fever vaccination. From the 5' RACE reads, TCRdb called clonotypes with MiXCR, one entry per CDR3 protein. The data show 110,000 to 150,000 distinct CDR3 sequences, with under 7% seen just once and more than 0.6% held by the top ten. The material was CD4+ T cells sorted from PBMCs, obtained 10 days after the yellow fever booster vaccination. Source of these receptors: a man in his thirties or forties who received the YFV17D yellow fever vaccine. Both conserved end residues are part of each CDR3. A D gene is named only where the DNA matches it firmly. Size is stated for part of the rows, as once, few or many counts, or as a class when the clone is expanded.

j_call | v_call | d_call | clone_size | cdr3_length | cdr3_aa | cdr3_nt
TRBJ2-1 | TRBV6-2/TRBV6-3 | . | many | 14 | CASRPTHWSDEQFF | TGTGCCAGCAGGCCGACCCACTGGTCCGATGAGCAGTTCTTC
TRBJ2-3 | TRBV20-1 | . | . | 14 | CSARDRRSTDTQYF | TGCAGTGCTAGAGATCGTCGGAGCACAGATACGCAGTATTTT
TRBJ2-7 | TRBV19 | . | many | 15 | CASSPRTGSSYEQYF | TGTGCCAGTAGTCCCCGGACTGGGAGCTCCTACGAGCAGTACTTC
TRBJ2-1 | TRBV3-1 | . | . | 13 | CASSQVDSKEQFF | TGTGCCAGCAGCCAAGTGGACAGCAAAGAGCAGTTCTTC
TRBJ2-7 | TRBV21-1 | . | many | 15 | CASSKARHRPYEQYF | TGTGCCAGCAGCAAAGCCCGCCACCGCCCCTACGAGCAGTACTTC
TRBJ2-7 | TRBV14 | . | few | 15 | CASSQDTGLPREQYF | TGTGCCAGCAGCCAAGATACGGGGCTACCGCGGGAGCAGTACTTC
TRBJ2-1 | TRBV6-1 | TRBD2 | many | 12 | CASSVSGNEQFF | TGTGCCAGCAGTGTTAGCGGGAATGAGCAGTTCTTC
TRBJ2-3 | TRBV6-2/TRBV6-3 | . | many | 13 | CASSYKTGDTQYF | TGTGCCAGCAGTTACAAGACTGGAGATACGCAGTATTTT
TRBJ2-5 | TRBV29-1 | TRBD2 | . | 14 | CSAEGRALDGTQYF | TGCAGCGCAGAAGGGAGGGCCCTCGATGGGACCCAGTACTTC
TRBJ1-6 | TRBV28 | . | many | 15 | CASSSPGTGNSPLHF | TGTGCCAGCAGTTCCCCGGGGACGGGGAATTCACCCCTCCACTTT
TRBJ2-5 | TRBV20-1 | . | many | 15 | CSARGGEGPRGTQYF | TGCAGTGCTAGGGGGGGTGAAGGGCCCCGGGGGACCCAGTACTTC
TRBJ1-3 | TRBV4-3 | . | . | 16 | CASSQEVASSGNTIYF | TGCGCCAGCAGCCAAGAGGTTGCGAGCTCTGGAAACACCATATATTTT
TRBJ2-1 | TRBV5-1 | TRBD2 | many | 15 | CASSMGPSGSNEQFF | TGCGCCAGCAGCATGGGCCCTAGCGGGAGTAATGAGCAGTTCTTC
TRBJ2-7 | TRBV11-2 | . | few | 15 | CASSSQGGGGYEQYF | TGTGCCAGCAGCTCCCAAGGGGGGGGAGGCTACGAGCAGTACTTC
TRBJ1-1 | TRBV27 | . | many | 16 | CASAKRAGDANTEAFF | TGTGCCAGTGCAAAAAGGGCAGGGGATGCGAACACTGAAGCTTTCTTT
TRBJ2-5 | TRBV9 | . | . | 13 | CASSSRGRETQYF | TGTGCCAGCAGCTCCAGGGGAAGAGAGACCCAGTACTTC
TRBJ2-2 | TRBV10-3 | . | many | 14 | CAISESRSTGELFF | TGTGCCATCAGTGAGTCCAGGAGCACCGGGGAGCTGTTTTTT
TRBJ2-4 | TRBV5-1 | TRBD1 | many | 16 | CASSLGQGKAKNIQYF | TGCGCCAGCAGCTTGGGACAGGGGAAAGCCAAAAACATTCAGTACTTC
TRBJ1-5 | TRBV7-2 | TRBD1 | many | 15 | CASSLSDGQGQPQHF | TGTGCCAGCAGCTTAAGTGACGGACAGGGCCAGCCCCAGCATTTT
TRBJ2-6 | TRBV20-1 | . | many | 15 | CSARDPGPGANVLTF | TGCAGTGCTAGAGACCCTGGCCCTGGGGCCAACGTCCTGACTTTC
TRBJ2-1 | TRBV7-2 | TRBD2 | many | 16 | CASSYRTSGRYNEQFF | TGTGCCAGCAGCTATCGGACTAGCGGGCGTTACAATGAGCAGTTCTTC
TRBJ2-3 | TRBV20-1 | TRBD1 | many | 14 | CSAKTGGLTDTQYF | TGCAGTGCTAAGACAGGGGGCCTCACAGATACGCAGTATTTT
TRBJ2-1 | TRBV20-1 | TRBD2 | many | 14 | CSAPGGEVINEQFF | TGCAGTGCCCCTGGGGGGGAGGTAATCAATGAGCAGTTCTTC
TRBJ2-7 | TRBV5-1 | TRBD2 | many | 20 | CASSPNPRGPAGLAGYEQYF | TGCGCCAGCAGCCCTAACCCCAGGGGGCCGGCTGGACTAGCGGGCTACGAGCAGTACTTC
TRBJ2-2 | TRBV5-1 | TRBD2 | many | 20 | CASTPSLGLAGALESRELFF | TGCGCCAGCACCCCTTCTCTGGGGCTAGCGGGAGCCCTAGAGAGCCGGGAGCTGTTTTTT
TRBJ2-7 | TRBV5-1 | TRBD1 | many | 14 | CASSRGQGAYEQYF | TGCGCCAGCAGCCGGGGACAGGGGGCTTACGAGCAGTACTTC
TRBJ1-2 | TRBV20-1 | . | many | 14 | CSAAIRRANYGYTF | TGCAGTGCTGCAATCAGAAGAGCTAACTATGGCTACACCTTC
TRBJ2-1 | TRBV9 | . | many | 14 | CASSVGDKYNEQFF | TGTGCCAGCAGCGTAGGGGACAAGTACAATGAGCAGTTCTTC
TRBJ1-2 | TRBV7-9 | . | many | 13 | CASSWDGYYGYTF | TGTGCCAGCAGCTGGGACGGATACTATGGCTACACCTTC
TRBJ2-7 | TRBV30 | TRBD2 | many | 13 | CAWRLAGAYEQYF | TGTGCCTGGAGGCTAGCGGGGGCCTACGAGCAGTACTTC
TRBJ2-7 | TRBV29-1 | . | many | 11 | CSVGEGYEQYF | TGCAGCGTTGGAGAAGGGTACGAGCAGTACTTC
TRBJ1-2 | TRBV2 | TRBD1 | many | 13 | CASSLDRDGGYTF | TGTGCCAGCAGTCTGGACAGGGACGGCGGCTACACCTTC
TRBJ2-1 | TRBV20-1 | . | many | 16 | CSAPNLQRSSYNEQFF | TGCAGTGCCCCGAATCTCCAGCGATCTTCCTACAATGAGCAGTTCTTC
TRBJ2-5 | TRBV6-2/TRBV6-3 | . | many | 14 | CASSRAGVQETQYF | TGTGCCAGCAGTCGAGCGGGCGTCCAAGAGACCCAGTACTTC
TRBJ2-3 | TRBV5-4 | TRBD2 | many | 16 | CASSSVAGGPTDTQYF | TGTGCCAGCAGCAGCGTAGCGGGAGGGCCCACAGATACGCAGTATTTT
TRBJ2-1 | TRBV20-1 | TRBD1 | many | 15 | CSANLRDRGFNEQFF | TGCAGTGCCAACCTCCGGGACAGGGGATTCAATGAGCAGTTCTTC
TRBJ2-3 | TRBV7-9 | TRBD2 | many | 16 | CASSPRAGGITDTQYF | TGTGCCAGCAGCCCCAGAGCGGGAGGAATCACAGATACGCAGTATTTT
TRBJ2-2 | TRBV5-1 | . | . | 16 | CASSLESSSGTGELFF | TGCGCCAGCAGCTTGGAGTCTAGCAGCGGCACCGGGGAGCTGTTTTTT
TRBJ2-1 | TRBV27 | TRBD2 | many | 15 | CASSVLAGGYNEQFF | TGTGCCAGCAGTGTGTTGGCGGGGGGGTACAATGAGCAGTTCTTC
TRBJ2-3 | TRBV3-1 | . | . | 14 | CASSLVKGTDTQYF | TGTGCCAGCAGCCTTGTCAAGGGCACAGATACGCAGTATTTT